The rows below give T cell receptor beta chains drawn from one sample of a study of T cell responses to AZD1222 COVID-19 vaccine. TCRdb keeps only in-frame clones here, not all; method: immunoSEQ multiplex PCR. Here the sample spans more than 100,000 clones, about 93% being singletons. The sequences come from peripheral blood, collected 28 days after the second AZD1222 dose. The receptors here all came from an adult who received the AZD1222 COVID-19 vaccine. The CDR3 runs from the conserved cysteine through the conserved F or W. D genes are given only for firm matches. Some rows mark clone size as missing; the rest say once, few, many or name a class of expanded clone.

CDR3nt: TGCGCCAGCAGCCAAGGATTGGGGGTAGCCAAAAACATTCAGTACTTC
CDR3aa: CASSQGLGVAKNIQYF
abundance: NA
v_gene: TRBV4-3
d_gene: NA
j_gene: TRBJ2-4

CDR3nt: TGTGCCAGCAGCTCTTACCGGGACTTAAATCGGGATGAGCAGTTCTTC
CDR3aa: CASSSYRDLNRDEQFF
abundance: NA
v_gene: TRBV5-5
d_gene: NA
j_gene: TRBJ2-1

CDR3nt: TGTGCCAGCAGTGCCCCCCTCGGGGACAGGAAGAACACTGAAGCTTTCTTT
CDR3aa: CASSAPLGDRKNTEAFF
abundance: NA
v_gene: TRBV6-1
d_gene: TRBD1
j_gene: TRBJ1-1

CDR3nt: TGCGCCAGCAGCCCCGGACAGTTCTTCCTCTACGAGCAGTACTTC
CDR3aa: CASSPGQFFLYEQYF
abundance: once
v_gene: TRBV5-1
d_gene: NA
j_gene: TRBJ2-7

CDR3nt: TGCGCCAGCAGCCAAGATGTTAGCTCCGAGCAGTACTTC
CDR3aa: CASSQDVSSEQYF
abundance: NA
v_gene: TRBV4-3
d_gene: NA
j_gene: TRBJ2-7

CDR3nt: TGTGCCAGCAGCTTAATTCAGCGGGGGATACGCCAGTACTTC
CDR3aa: CASSLIQRGIRQYF
abundance: once
v_gene: TRBV7-2
d_gene: TRBD2
j_gene: TRBJ2-5

CDR3nt: TGTGCCAGCAGTTTGCTAGCGGGAGGGTTAGAGACCCAGTACTTC
CDR3aa: CASSLLAGGLETQYF
abundance: NA
v_gene: TRBV28
d_gene: TRBD2
j_gene: TRBJ2-5

CDR3nt: TGTGCCAGCAGGTCCGGGACAAAGAATTTGAACACTGAAGCTTTCTTT
CDR3aa: CASRSGTKNLNTEAFF
abundance: NA
v_gene: TRBV11-2
d_gene: NA
j_gene: TRBJ1-1

CDR3nt: TGTGCCAGCAGTAGACTAGCGGGGTCCTACGAGCAGTACTTC
CDR3aa: CASSRLAGSYEQYF
abundance: NA
v_gene: TRBV27
d_gene: TRBD2
j_gene: TRBJ2-7

CDR3nt: TGCAGCGTTGAATTGGCTAGCGGGGGTAACACAGATACGCAGTATTTT
CDR3aa: CSVELASGGNTDTQYF
abundance: NA
v_gene: TRBV29-1
d_gene: TRBD2
j_gene: TRBJ2-3

CDR3nt: TGCGCCAGCAGCTTGGCCGCGGGGAACAGATACAATGAGCAGTTCTTC
CDR3aa: CASSLAAGNRYNEQFF
abundance: NA
v_gene: TRBV5-1
d_gene: NA
j_gene: TRBJ2-1

CDR3nt: TGTGCCAGCAGCTTAGTAGCTGGGACGAACACCGGGGAGCTGTTTTTT
CDR3aa: CASSLVAGTNTGELFF
abundance: NA
v_gene: TRBV7-2
d_gene: NA
j_gene: TRBJ2-2

CDR3nt: TGCGCCAGCAGCTTTGGTCAGCAAGAGACCCAGTACTTC
CDR3aa: CASSFGQQETQYF
abundance: NA
v_gene: TRBV5-1
d_gene: NA
j_gene: TRBJ2-5

CDR3nt: TGCGCCAGCAGCCAAGGTGGAAGGGGGCTCGGAAACACCATATATTTT
CDR3aa: CASSQGGRGLGNTIYF
abundance: NA
v_gene: TRBV4-3
d_gene: TRBD1
j_gene: TRBJ1-3

CDR3nt: TGCGCCAGCAGCTCGGGACAGGCGAACACTGAAGCTTTCTTT
CDR3aa: CASSSGQANTEAFF
abundance: NA
v_gene: TRBV5-1
d_gene: TRBD1
j_gene: TRBJ1-1

CDR3nt: TGTGCCAGCAGTCTCGGTAGGCCGTACGAGCAGTACTTC
CDR3aa: CASSLGRPYEQYF
abundance: NA
v_gene: TRBV6-5
d_gene: NA
j_gene: TRBJ2-7

CDR3nt: TGTGCCAGCAGTCGGGACAGGGGCCAAGAGACCCAGTACTTC
CDR3aa: CASSRDRGQETQYF
abundance: NA
v_gene: TRBV9
d_gene: TRBD1
j_gene: TRBJ2-5

CDR3nt: TGCAGCGTTGTTCACTCAGGACGGCATGAAGCTTTCTTT
CDR3aa: CSVVHSGRHEAFF
abundance: NA
v_gene: TRBV29-1
d_gene: NA
j_gene: TRBJ1-1

CDR3nt: TGTGCCGCGCTGGACAGCCTGAACACTGAAGCTTTCTTT
CDR3aa: CAALDSLNTEAFF
abundance: NA
v_gene: TRBV10-3
d_gene: NA
j_gene: TRBJ1-1

CDR3nt: TGCGCCAGCAGCCAAAAAGATGGCGGGGACAGTCTTAAGGCCTACGAGCAGTACTTC
CDR3aa: CASSQKDGGDSLKAYEQYF
abundance: NA
v_gene: TRBV4-3
d_gene: NA
j_gene: TRBJ2-7

CDR3nt: TGTGCCAGCAGCCCAGGGGTTCCCTTGGGTGGCTACACCTTC
CDR3aa: CASSPGVPLGGYTF
abundance: NA
v_gene: TRBV11-3
d_gene: NA
j_gene: TRBJ1-2

CDR3nt: TGTGCCATCACTAGCGGACCCTACAATGAGCAGTTCTTC
CDR3aa: CAITSGPYNEQFF
abundance: NA
v_gene: TRBV10-3
d_gene: TRBD2
j_gene: TRBJ2-1

CDR3nt: TGTGCCAGCAGTTATCAGGGGGGAACTGAAGCTTTCTTT
CDR3aa: CASSYQGGTEAFF
abundance: NA
v_gene: TRBV6-5
d_gene: TRBD1
j_gene: TRBJ1-1

CDR3nt: TGTGCCAGCAGCTTACTAGCGGGAGGCTTGTTGTACAATGAGCAGTTCTTC
CDR3aa: CASSLLAGGLLYNEQFF
abundance: NA
v_gene: TRBV7-3
d_gene: TRBD2
j_gene: TRBJ2-1

CDR3nt: TGCGCCAGCAGTCAATCGGTTCTAGGGGGCGAAATTCAGTACTTC
CDR3aa: CASSQSVLGGEIQYF
abundance: NA
v_gene: TRBV23-1
d_gene: TRBD1
j_gene: TRBJ2-4

CDR3nt: TGTGCCAGCAGCGAGACGGGACAGGGCTACGAGCAGTACTTC
CDR3aa: CASSETGQGYEQYF
abundance: once
v_gene: TRBV3-1/TRBV3-2
d_gene: TRBD1
j_gene: TRBJ2-7

CDR3nt: TGCGCCAGCAGCCAAGATAGGACAGATACGCAGTATTTT
CDR3aa: CASSQDRTDTQYF
abundance: NA
v_gene: TRBV4-3
d_gene: NA
j_gene: TRBJ2-3

CDR3nt: TGTGCCAGCTCCCTCAGTGGGCACTCCTACAATGAGCAGTTCTTC
CDR3aa: CASSLSGHSYNEQFF
abundance: NA
v_gene: TRBV18
d_gene: NA
j_gene: TRBJ2-1

CDR3nt: TGCGCCAGCAGCTTGATTCCCACGGGGGGCGAGACCCAGTACTTC
CDR3aa: CASSLIPTGGETQYF
abundance: once
v_gene: TRBV5-1
d_gene: NA
j_gene: TRBJ2-5

CDR3nt: TGTGCCAGCAGTGAAACAGGGCGAGCAAACACTGAAGCTTTCTTT
CDR3aa: CASSETGRANTEAFF
abundance: once
v_gene: TRBV2
d_gene: NA
j_gene: TRBJ1-1

CDR3nt: TGTGCCAGCAGCATACGGACAGGGGCGTACAATGAGCAGTTCTTC
CDR3aa: CASSIRTGAYNEQFF
abundance: few
v_gene: TRBV5-4
d_gene: TRBD1
j_gene: TRBJ2-1

CDR3nt: TGTGCCAGCCAGGGGGGCGCGCAGAGGGGAGCGCCCCAGCATTTT
CDR3aa: CASQGGAQRGAPQHF
abundance: NA
v_gene: TRBV5-5
d_gene: TRBD1
j_gene: TRBJ1-5

CDR3nt: TGTGCCAGCAGCACCCGGACAGGGCGGGGGACTGAAGCTTTCTTT
CDR3aa: CASSTRTGRGTEAFF
abundance: NA
v_gene: TRBV9
d_gene: TRBD1
j_gene: TRBJ1-1

CDR3nt: TGTGCCAGCAGCCGAACCGGACAGGCTTTCGCAGATACGCAGTATTTT
CDR3aa: CASSRTGQAFADTQYF
abundance: NA
v_gene: TRBV7-8
d_gene: TRBD1
j_gene: TRBJ2-3

CDR3nt: TGTGCCAGCTCACACGGACTAGCGGTTAACAATGAGCAGTTCTTC
CDR3aa: CASSHGLAVNNEQFF
abundance: once
v_gene: TRBV18
d_gene: TRBD2
j_gene: TRBJ2-1

CDR3nt: TGTGCCAGCTCACCAGAAGCCGGGAACTATGGCTACACCTTC
CDR3aa: CASSPEAGNYGYTF
abundance: few
v_gene: TRBV18
d_gene: NA
j_gene: TRBJ1-2

CDR3nt: TGTGCCACCAGCATCCGAAGGGGTGAAAAACTGTTTTTT
CDR3aa: CATSIRRGEKLFF
abundance: NA
v_gene: TRBV15
d_gene: NA
j_gene: TRBJ1-4

CDR3nt: TGCGCCAGCAGCTTAACCGGGACTAGCGGGGGGGCCGACACCGGGGAGCTGTTTTTT
CDR3aa: CASSLTGTSGGADTGELFF
abundance: NA
v_gene: TRBV5-1
d_gene: TRBD2
j_gene: TRBJ2-2

CDR3nt: TGCAGTGCTAGTAGTGGCGACAGGGAGAATGGCTACACCTTC
CDR3aa: CSASSGDRENGYTF
abundance: NA
v_gene: TRBV20-1
d_gene: TRBD1
j_gene: TRBJ1-2

CDR3nt: TGTGCCAGCAGCCCCTGGGGCCAGCTGAGCACAGATACGCAGTATTTT
CDR3aa: CASSPWGQLSTDTQYF
abundance: NA
v_gene: TRBV7-9
d_gene: NA
j_gene: TRBJ2-3

CDR3nt: TGTGCCAGCAGCTTGGGAAGGGTGTCCGGGGAGCTGTTTTTT
CDR3aa: CASSLGRVSGELFF
abundance: NA
v_gene: TRBV5-5
d_gene: NA
j_gene: TRBJ2-2

CDR3nt: TGTGCCAGCAGCTCAACAGGAAGGGGCACTGAAGCTTTCTTT
CDR3aa: CASSSTGRGTEAFF
abundance: NA
v_gene: TRBV7-2
d_gene: NA
j_gene: TRBJ1-1

CDR3nt: TGCGCCAGCAGCTTGGCAGAGACCTCCTCTGGGGCCAACGTCCTGACTTTC
CDR3aa: CASSLAETSSGANVLTF
abundance: NA
v_gene: TRBV5-1
d_gene: NA
j_gene: TRBJ2-6

CDR3nt: TGTGCCAGCAGCTTGGGGCAGGGTTACACAGATACGCAGTATTTT
CDR3aa: CASSLGQGYTDTQYF
abundance: NA
v_gene: TRBV5-4
d_gene: NA
j_gene: TRBJ2-3

CDR3nt: TGTGCCAGCAGTTTGGGACAGGGGTTAGAATATCAGCCCCAGCATTTT
CDR3aa: CASSLGQGLEYQPQHF
abundance: NA
v_gene: TRBV6-2/TRBV6-3
d_gene: TRBD1
j_gene: TRBJ1-5

CDR3nt: TGTGCCAGCAGCGACCCTCCTAGCGGGAGGGACAATGAGCAGTTCTTC
CDR3aa: CASSDPPSGRDNEQFF
abundance: NA
v_gene: TRBV9
d_gene: TRBD2
j_gene: TRBJ2-1

CDR3nt: TGTGCCAGCAGTGAGGGTGGAAGGACTGAAGCTTTCTTT
CDR3aa: CASSEGGRTEAFF
abundance: NA
v_gene: TRBV25-1
d_gene: NA
j_gene: TRBJ1-1

CDR3nt: TGTGCCAGCGGGGTAGCGGGTACGGGACATGGCTACACCTTC
CDR3aa: CASGVAGTGHGYTF
abundance: NA
v_gene: TRBV2
d_gene: NA
j_gene: TRBJ1-2

CDR3nt: TGCGCCAGCAGCCAAGAAGCGATCCCCAACTATGGCTACACCTTC
CDR3aa: CASSQEAIPNYGYTF
abundance: NA
v_gene: TRBV4-1
d_gene: NA
j_gene: TRBJ1-2

CDR3nt: TGCGCCAGCAGCCCGGAACCATCTGGAAACACCATATATTTT
CDR3aa: CASSPEPSGNTIYF
abundance: NA
v_gene: TRBV5-1
d_gene: NA
j_gene: TRBJ1-3

CDR3nt: TGTGCCAGCAGCGTAGGACTGAACCTTGAGACCCAGTACTTC
CDR3aa: CASSVGLNLETQYF
abundance: NA
v_gene: TRBV9
d_gene: NA
j_gene: TRBJ2-5

CDR3nt: TGTGCCAGCAGGAGACAGGGGGCGAATGGCTACACCTTC
CDR3aa: CASRRQGANGYTF
abundance: NA
v_gene: TRBV6-6
d_gene: TRBD1
j_gene: TRBJ1-2

CDR3nt: TGTGCCAGCAGCTTGTATGGAGCGGGTGAGACCCAGTACTTC
CDR3aa: CASSLYGAGETQYF
abundance: NA
v_gene: TRBV5-4
d_gene: NA
j_gene: TRBJ2-5

CDR3nt: TGTGCCAGTAGTATCACAGGGGGCGCGATGAGGGGCAGCAATCAGCCCCAGCATTTT
CDR3aa: CASSITGGAMRGSNQPQHF
abundance: NA
v_gene: TRBV19
d_gene: TRBD1
j_gene: TRBJ1-5

CDR3nt: TGTGCCAGCAGTTTATTAGGGGGATCCCTTCGGGGAGGCTACACCTTC
CDR3aa: CASSLLGGSLRGGYTF
abundance: NA
v_gene: TRBV27
d_gene: NA
j_gene: TRBJ1-2

CDR3nt: TGCGCCAGCAGCCAAGGCGGGCAGGGGAAGGAGAACTATGGCTACACCTTC
CDR3aa: CASSQGGQGKENYGYTF
abundance: NA
v_gene: TRBV5-1
d_gene: NA
j_gene: TRBJ1-2

CDR3nt: TGTGCCACCAGCCCTCGGACACATAGCAATCAGCCCCAGCATTTT
CDR3aa: CATSPRTHSNQPQHF
abundance: NA
v_gene: TRBV15
d_gene: NA
j_gene: TRBJ1-5

CDR3nt: TGTGCCACCAGCAGAGATAGGGAAGGCATATATTTT
CDR3aa: CATSRDREGIYF
abundance: NA
v_gene: TRBV15
d_gene: NA
j_gene: TRBJ1-3

CDR3nt: TGTGCCAGCAGCTTTCGGGGCAGGACTGAAGCTTTCTTT
CDR3aa: CASSFRGRTEAFF
abundance: NA
v_gene: TRBV7-8
d_gene: NA
j_gene: TRBJ1-1